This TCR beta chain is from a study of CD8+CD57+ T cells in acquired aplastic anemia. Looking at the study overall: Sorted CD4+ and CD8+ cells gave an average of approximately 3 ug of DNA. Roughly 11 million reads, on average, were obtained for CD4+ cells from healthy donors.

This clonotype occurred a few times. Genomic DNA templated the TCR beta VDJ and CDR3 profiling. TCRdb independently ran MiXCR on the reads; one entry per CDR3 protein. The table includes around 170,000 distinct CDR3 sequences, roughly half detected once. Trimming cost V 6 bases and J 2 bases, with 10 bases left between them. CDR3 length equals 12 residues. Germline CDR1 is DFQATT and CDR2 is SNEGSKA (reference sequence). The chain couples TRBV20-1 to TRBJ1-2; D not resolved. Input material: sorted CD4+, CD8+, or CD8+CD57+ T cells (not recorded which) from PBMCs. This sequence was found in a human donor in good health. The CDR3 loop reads CSAPDQNYGYTF. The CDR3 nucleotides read TGCAGTGCCCCGGATCAAAACTATGGCTACACCTTC.